This T cell receptor beta chain derives from a study of cytomegalovirus exposure and HLA in healthy donors. Across the whole study: There were about 85 million unique TCRs (from HLA-typed donors) in an early data release. Study results and limitations: Among TCR beta chains of equal frequency, HLA-associated ones were more clonally expanded in a later analysis.

V gave up 3 bases and J gave up 4 bases, with 12 bases separating them. CDR1 LNHDA and CDR2 SQIVND come from the germline V gene (reference sequence). The CDR3 runs 14 residues. PCR used 60 Vbeta primers and 13 Jbeta primers. Profiled with immunoSEQ multiplex PCR; TCRdb holds only in-frame clones, not every one. The data hold 95,000 to 130,000 clones, with roughly 70% observed a single time. For this clone: No antigen is known for it.

This clonotype was obtained from a woman younger than 35 in good health and CMV-seronegative. The chain combines TRBV19 with TRBJ1-1; D is possibly TRBD1 (6 bases). Sequencing used PBMCs. The CDR3 here is CASSMGEGGTEAFF. The CDR3 nucleotides read TGTGCCAGTAGTATGGGTGAAGGGGGCACTGAAGCTTTCTTT. Using reference TRBV19 and TRBJ1-1 for the parts outside the CDR3, the full variable domain is DGGITQSPKYLFRKEGQNVTLSCEQNLNHDAMYWYRQDPGQGLRLIYYSQIVNDFQKGDIAEGYSVSREKKESFPLTVTSAQKNPTAFYLCASSMGEGGTEAFFGQGTRLTVV.